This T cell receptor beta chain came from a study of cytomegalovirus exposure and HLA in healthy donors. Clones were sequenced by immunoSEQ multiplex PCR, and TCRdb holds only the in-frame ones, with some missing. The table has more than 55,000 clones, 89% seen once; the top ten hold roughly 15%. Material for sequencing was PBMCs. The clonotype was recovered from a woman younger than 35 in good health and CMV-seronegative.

The CDR3 sequence: CTRLAFTDTQYF. CDR3 bases: TGCACCAGGCTAGCCTTCACAGATACGCAGTATTTT. The chain is built from TRBV1 and TRBJ2-3; the table's TRBD2 call for D was not verified on the DNA. TRBV1 is a documented pseudogene. This CDR3 has 12 residues.